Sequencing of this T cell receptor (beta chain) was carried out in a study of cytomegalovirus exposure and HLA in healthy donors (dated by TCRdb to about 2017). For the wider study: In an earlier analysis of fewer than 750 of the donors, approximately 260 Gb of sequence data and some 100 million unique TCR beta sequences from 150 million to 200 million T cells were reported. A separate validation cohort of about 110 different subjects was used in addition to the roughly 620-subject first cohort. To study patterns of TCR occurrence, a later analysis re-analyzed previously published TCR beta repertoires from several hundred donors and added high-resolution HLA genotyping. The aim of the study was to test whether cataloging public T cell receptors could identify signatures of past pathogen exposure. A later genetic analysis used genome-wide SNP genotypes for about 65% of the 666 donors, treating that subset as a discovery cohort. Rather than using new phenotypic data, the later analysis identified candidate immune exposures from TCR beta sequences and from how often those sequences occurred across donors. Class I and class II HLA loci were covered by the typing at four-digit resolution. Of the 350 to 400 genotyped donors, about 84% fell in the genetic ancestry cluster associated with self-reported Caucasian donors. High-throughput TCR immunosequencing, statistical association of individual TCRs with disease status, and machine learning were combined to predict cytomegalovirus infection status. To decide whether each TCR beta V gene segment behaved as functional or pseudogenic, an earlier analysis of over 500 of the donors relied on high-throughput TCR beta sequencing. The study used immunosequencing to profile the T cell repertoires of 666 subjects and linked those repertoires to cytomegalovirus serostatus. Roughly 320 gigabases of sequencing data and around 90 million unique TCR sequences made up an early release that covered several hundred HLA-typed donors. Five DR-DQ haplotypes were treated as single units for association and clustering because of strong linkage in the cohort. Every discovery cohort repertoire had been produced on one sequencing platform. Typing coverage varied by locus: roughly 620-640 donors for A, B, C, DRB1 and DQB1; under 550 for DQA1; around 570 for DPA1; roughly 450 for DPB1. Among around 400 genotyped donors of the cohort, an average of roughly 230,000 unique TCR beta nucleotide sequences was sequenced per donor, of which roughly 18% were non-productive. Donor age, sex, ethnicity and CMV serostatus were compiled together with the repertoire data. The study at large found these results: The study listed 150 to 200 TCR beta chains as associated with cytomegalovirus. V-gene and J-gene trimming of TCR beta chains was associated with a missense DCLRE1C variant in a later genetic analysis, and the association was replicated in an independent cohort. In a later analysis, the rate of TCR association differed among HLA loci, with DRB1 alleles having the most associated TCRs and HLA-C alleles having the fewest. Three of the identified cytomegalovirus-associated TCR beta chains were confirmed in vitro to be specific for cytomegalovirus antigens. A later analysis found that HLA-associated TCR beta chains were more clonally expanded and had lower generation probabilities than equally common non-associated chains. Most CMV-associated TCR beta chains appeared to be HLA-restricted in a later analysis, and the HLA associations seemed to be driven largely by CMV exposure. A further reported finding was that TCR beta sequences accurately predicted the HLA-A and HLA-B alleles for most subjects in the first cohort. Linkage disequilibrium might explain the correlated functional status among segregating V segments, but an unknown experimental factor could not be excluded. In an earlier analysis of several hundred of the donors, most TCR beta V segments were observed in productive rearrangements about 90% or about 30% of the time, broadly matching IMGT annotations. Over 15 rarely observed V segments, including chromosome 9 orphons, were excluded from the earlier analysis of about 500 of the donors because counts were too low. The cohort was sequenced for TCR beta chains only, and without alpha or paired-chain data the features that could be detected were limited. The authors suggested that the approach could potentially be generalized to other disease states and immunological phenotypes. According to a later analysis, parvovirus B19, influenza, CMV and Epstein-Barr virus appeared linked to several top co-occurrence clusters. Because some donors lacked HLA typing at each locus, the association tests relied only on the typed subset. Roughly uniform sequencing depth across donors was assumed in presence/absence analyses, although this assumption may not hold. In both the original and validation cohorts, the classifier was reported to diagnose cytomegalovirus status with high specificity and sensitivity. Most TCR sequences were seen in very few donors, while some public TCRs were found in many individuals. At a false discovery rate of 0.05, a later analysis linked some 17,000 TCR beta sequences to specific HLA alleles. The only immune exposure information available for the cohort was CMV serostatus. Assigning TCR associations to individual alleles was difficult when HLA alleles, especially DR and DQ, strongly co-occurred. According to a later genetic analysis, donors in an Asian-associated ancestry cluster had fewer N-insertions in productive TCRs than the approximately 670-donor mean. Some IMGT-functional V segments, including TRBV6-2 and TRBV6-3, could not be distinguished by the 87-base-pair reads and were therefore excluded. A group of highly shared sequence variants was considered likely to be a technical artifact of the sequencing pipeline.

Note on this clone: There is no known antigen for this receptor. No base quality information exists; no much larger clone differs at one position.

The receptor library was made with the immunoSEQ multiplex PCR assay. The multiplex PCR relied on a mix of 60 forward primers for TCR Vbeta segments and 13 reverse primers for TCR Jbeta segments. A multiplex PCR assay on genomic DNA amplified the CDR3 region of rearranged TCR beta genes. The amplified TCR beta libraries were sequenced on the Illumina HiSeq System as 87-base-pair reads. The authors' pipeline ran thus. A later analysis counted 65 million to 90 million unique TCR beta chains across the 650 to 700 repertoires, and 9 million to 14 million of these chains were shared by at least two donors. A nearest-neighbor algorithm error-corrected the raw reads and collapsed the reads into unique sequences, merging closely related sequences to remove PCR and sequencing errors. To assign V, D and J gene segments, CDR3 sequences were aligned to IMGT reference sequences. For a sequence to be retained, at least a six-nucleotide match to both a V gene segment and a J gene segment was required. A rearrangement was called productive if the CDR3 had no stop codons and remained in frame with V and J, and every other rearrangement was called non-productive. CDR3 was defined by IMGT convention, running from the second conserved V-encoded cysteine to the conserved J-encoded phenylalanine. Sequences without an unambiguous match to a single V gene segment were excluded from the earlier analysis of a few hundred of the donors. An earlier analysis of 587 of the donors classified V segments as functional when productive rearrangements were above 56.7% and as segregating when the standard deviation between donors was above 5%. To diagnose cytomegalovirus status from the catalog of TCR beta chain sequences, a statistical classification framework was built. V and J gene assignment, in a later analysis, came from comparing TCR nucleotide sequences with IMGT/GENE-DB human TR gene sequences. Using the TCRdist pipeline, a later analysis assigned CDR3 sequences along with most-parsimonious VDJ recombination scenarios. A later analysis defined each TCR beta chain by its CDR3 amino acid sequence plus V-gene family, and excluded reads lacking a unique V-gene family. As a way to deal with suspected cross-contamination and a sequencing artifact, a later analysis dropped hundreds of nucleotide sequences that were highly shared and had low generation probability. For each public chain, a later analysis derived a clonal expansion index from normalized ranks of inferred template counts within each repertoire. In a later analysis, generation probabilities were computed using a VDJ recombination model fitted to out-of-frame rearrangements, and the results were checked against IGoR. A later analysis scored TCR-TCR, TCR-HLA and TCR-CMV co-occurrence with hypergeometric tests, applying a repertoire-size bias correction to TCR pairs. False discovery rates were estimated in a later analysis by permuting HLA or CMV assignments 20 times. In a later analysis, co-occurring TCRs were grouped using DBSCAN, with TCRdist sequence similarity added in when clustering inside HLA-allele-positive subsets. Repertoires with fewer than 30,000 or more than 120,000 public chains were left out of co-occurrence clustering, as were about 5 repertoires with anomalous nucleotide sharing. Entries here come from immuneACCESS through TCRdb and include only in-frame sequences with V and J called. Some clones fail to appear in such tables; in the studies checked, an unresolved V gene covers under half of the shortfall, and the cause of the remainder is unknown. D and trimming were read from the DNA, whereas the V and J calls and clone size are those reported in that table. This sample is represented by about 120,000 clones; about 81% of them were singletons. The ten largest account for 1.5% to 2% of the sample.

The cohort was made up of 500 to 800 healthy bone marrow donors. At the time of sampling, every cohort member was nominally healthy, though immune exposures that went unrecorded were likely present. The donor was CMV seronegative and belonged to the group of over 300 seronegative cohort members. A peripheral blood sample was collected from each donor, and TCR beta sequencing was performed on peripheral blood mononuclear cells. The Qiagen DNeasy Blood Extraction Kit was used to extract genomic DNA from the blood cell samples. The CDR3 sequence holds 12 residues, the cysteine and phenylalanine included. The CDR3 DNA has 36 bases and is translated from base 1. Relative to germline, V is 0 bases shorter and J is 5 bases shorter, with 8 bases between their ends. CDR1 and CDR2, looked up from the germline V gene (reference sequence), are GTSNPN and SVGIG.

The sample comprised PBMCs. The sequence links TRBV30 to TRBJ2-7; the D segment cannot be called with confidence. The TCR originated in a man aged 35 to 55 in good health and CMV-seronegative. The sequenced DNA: TGTGCCTGGAGTGTAGCGTCTCACGAGCAGTACTTC. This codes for CAWSVASHEQYF.